This T cell receptor beta chain was identified in a study of CD8+ T cells in alopecia areata. Study at large: Tofacitinib continued for 6 to 18 months and was then withheld for 6 months.

Reverse transcription of extracted RNA yielded cDNA, which provided the sequencing template. Some clones are missing from TCRdb's copy, which holds only in-frame ones; the method was immunoSEQ multiplex PCR. The sample lists roughly 20,000 clones; under 75% were seen once. Researchers took lesional scalp punch biopsies and peripheral blood from people who were alopecia areata patients. The sample holds a few counts of this clone. The J segment lost 3 bases and the V segment lost 6 bases, leaving 7 bases of the junction unmatched. This CDR3 has 15 amino acids. Germline V gene data show CDR1 as LGHNA and CDR2 as YNFKEQ.

The TCR originated in a human donor with alopecia areata. The source was skin, collected at week 0. V and J are TRBV4-2 and TRBJ2-5; 10 positions agree with TRBD1. The DNA for the CDR3 is TGTGCCAGCAGTTGGACGACAGGGGGCGAAGAGACCCAGTACTTC. It codes for CASSWTTGGEETQYF.